These 31 T cell receptor beta chains originate from one sample sequenced in a study of blood T cell repertoires in COVID-19. Clones were read by immunoSEQ multiplex PCR, and TCRdb kept only the in-frame ones, dropping some. The data hold roughly 98,000 clones, with 85% to 95% observed a single time. Sequencing input: peripheral blood. Receptors originate from a woman aged 60 to 75 with active COVID-19.

The rearrangement uses TRBV28 and TRBJ2-3; 10 nucleotides align to TRBD1. With 5 bases clipped from V and 2 bases from J, the junction kept 1 base outside the gene matches. The CDR3 covers 14 residues. CDR1 MDHEN and CDR2 SYDVKM come from the germline V gene. The CDR3 is CASSRQGATDTQYF. The DNA of the CDR3 is TGTGCCAGCAGTCGACAGGGGGCCACAGATACGCAGTATTTT.

V gene TRBV21-1 combines with J gene TRBJ2-1; the D call in the table, TRBD1, was not verified against the DNA. TRBV21-1 has pseudogene status. This CDR3 is 14 amino acids long. The CDR3 sequence is CASKPGQSHNEQFF. CDR3 in DNA: TGTGCCAGTAAACCGGGACAGTCTCACAATGAGCAGTTCTTC.

The chain links TRBV10-1 to TRBJ2-1, with 10 bases aligning to TRBD1. The CDR3 spans 13 residues. Germline trimming cut 5 bases from V and 7 bases from J; bases unmatched to any gene: 2. Germline values: CDR1 WNHNN, CDR2 SYGVQD (reference sequence). CDR3 in amino acids: CASSQGQGNEQFF. The DNA of the CDR3 is TGCGCCAGCAGTCAGGGACAGGGGAATGAGCAGTTCTTC.

The chain links TRBV18 to TRBJ2-7; D is possibly TRBD2 (5 bases). Germline values: CDR1 KGHSH, CDR2 LQKENI. Trimming cost V 2 bases and J 3 bases, with 14 bases left between them. This CDR3 comprises 15 residues. CDR3 sequence reads: CASSPGPGIGYEQYF. The CDR3 nucleotides are TGTGCCAGCTCACCAGGGCCCGGGATCGGCTACGAGCAGTACTTC.

The chain recombines TRBV27 with TRBJ1-6; a possible D gene is TRBD1 (5 bases). The length of the CDR3 is 13 residues. V gave up 4 bases and J gave up 9 bases, with 10 bases separating them. In germline, CDR1 is MNHEY, CDR2 SMNVEV (reference sequence). CDR3: CASSSRGSSPLHF. Here the CDR3 DNA reads TGTGCCAGCAGTTCGCGGGGGAGTTCACCCCTCCACTTT.

This chain links TRBV7-6 with TRBJ1-5, with 8 nucleotides matching TRBD1. This CDR3 contains 15 residues. V shed 2 bases and J 3 bases; nucleotides not matched to a gene: 3. Germline V CDR1 and CDR2: SGHVS, FNYEAQ. The CDR3 protein is CASSLLQGANQPQHF. The DNA of the CDR3 is TGTGCCAGCAGCTTATTGCAGGGGGCCAATCAGCCCCAGCATTTT. Full variable domain (outside the CDR3, taken from reference TRBV7-6 and TRBJ1-5): GAGVSQSPRYKVTKRGQDVALRCDPISGHVSLYWYRQALGQGPEFLTYFNYEAQQDKSGLPNDRFSAERPEGSISTLTIQRTEQRDSAMYRCASSLLQGANQPQHFGDGTRLSIL.

A single count supports this clone. The chain combines TRBV3-1 (or the pseudogene TRBV3-2) with TRBJ1-1; tentatively, D is TRBD1 (5 bases). V lost 1 base and J lost 0, with 9 bases in between. The CDR3 covers 15 residues. Per the germline V gene, CDR1 is LGHDT and CDR2 is YNNKEL (reference sequence). The CDR3 region is CASSQVTAVNTEAFF. The CDR3 DNA reads as TGTGCCAGCAGCCAAGTGACAGCTGTGAACACTGAAGCTTTCTTT.

The rearrangement uses TRBV5-8 and TRBJ2-5, with 7 bases identical to TRBD2. This CDR3 contains 15 residues. The ends lost 3 bases at V and 1 base at J; junction bases unmatched: 6. The germline CDR1 and CDR2 sequences are SGHTS and YDEGEE. The CDR3 sequence is CASSSGTTIQETQYF. The CDR3 coding sequence is TGTGCCAGCAGCTCTGGGACTACGATCCAAGAGACCCAGTACTTC.

The genes are TRBV30 and TRBJ1-4; weak D call: TRBD1 (6 bases). The CDR3 runs to 14 residues. Trimming shortened V by 0 bases and J by 8 bases, and 13 bases separated the two germline ends. The V gene's germline CDR1 is GTSNPN and CDR2 SVGIG (reference sequence). The CDR3 region has the DNA TGTGCCTGGAGTGTACGGACTAGGGGGGAAAAACTGTTTTTT. Protein: CAWSVRTRGEKLFF. The complete variable domain, with remaining parts taken from reference TRBV30 and TRBJ1-4, reads SQTIHQWPATLVQPVGSPLSLECTVEGTSNPNLYWYRQAAGRGLQLLFYSVGIGQISSEVPQNLSASRPQDRQFILSSKKLLLSDSGFYLCAWSVRTRGEKLFFGSGTQLSVL.

The CDR3 sequence is CASSYSGGATDTQYF. The CDR3 nucleotides read TGTGCCAGCAGTTACTCTGGCGGGGCTACAGATACGCAGTATTTT. The chain uses TRBV6-2 or TRBV6-3 and TRBJ2-3, with D possibly matching TRBD2 (6 bases). There are 15 residues in the CDR3. Looked up from germline, CDR1 is MNHEY and CDR2 is SVGEGT. The ends were cut back, 0 bases at V and 3 bases at J, with 10 bases in the middle.

The chain joins TRBV9 to TRBJ1-1; D may be TRBD1 (6 bases). This CDR3 comprises 12 residues. Germline CDR1 and CDR2: SGDLS and YYNGEE. With 7 bases removed from V and 3 bases from J, the gap between germline ends came to 10 bases. CDR3 sequence reads: CASGRTDTEAFF. In DNA form, the CDR3 reads TGTGCCAGCGGGCGGACAGACACTGAAGCTTTCTTT.

V is TRBV5-1 and J is TRBJ1-5; the D gene is possibly TRBD1 (6 bases). V dropped 0 bases and J dropped 5 bases, with 9 bases sitting between them. Germline V gene sequence: CDR1 SGHRS, CDR2 YFSETQ. The CDR3 is 14 residues long. CDR3 nucleotide sequence: TGCGCCAGCAGCTTGGAGGGGGGGGATCAGCCCCAGCATTTT. It encodes CASSLEGGDQPQHF.

The chain links TRBV11-3 to TRBJ2-5; D is possibly TRBD1 (5 bases). CDR3 length equals 15 residues. CDR1 and CDR2 from the germline V gene are SGHNT and YENEEA. Trimming left V 5 bases short and J 5 bases short, with 18 bases between. CDR3 in DNA: TGTGCCAGCAGCCCTGGGCAGGGTGAGTCCGAGACCCAGTACTTC. Translating it yields CASSPGQGESETQYF.

The gene calls are TRBV20-1 and TRBJ1-1; D gene ambiguous. The CDR3 contains 11 residues. Germline V gene sequence: CDR1 DFQATT, CDR2 SNEGSKA (reference sequence). Trimming took off 2 bases at V and 3 bases at J, with 4 bases between the two ends. CDR3 protein: CSARLDTEAFF. For the CDR3, the DNA is TGCAGTGCTAGACTAGACACTGAAGCTTTCTTT.

This clone was seen a few times. The chain combines TRBV4-3 with TRBJ1-3; D is unresolved. The CDR3 is 14 residues long. Germline values: CDR1 LGHNA, CDR2 YSLEER. Between the trimmed V and J ends, which lost 4 bases and 3 bases, there was a span of 10 bases. The CDR3 DNA reads as TGCGCCAGCAGCCGGGCGTCCGATGGAAACACCATATATTTT. It is translated as CASSRASDGNTIYF.

This chain joins TRBV27 and TRBJ2-7, with 7 bases identical to TRBD2. Germline V gene lookup returns CDR1 MNHEY and CDR2 SMNVEV (reference sequence). This CDR3 spans 15 amino acids. V lost 5 bases, J lost 0 bases, and 7 bases stayed unmatched. This chain's CDR3 is CASSALAGVSYEQYF. The CDR3, as DNA: TGTGCCAGCAGTGCGCTCGCGGGAGTCTCCTACGAGCAGTACTTC.

The rearrangement links TRBV25-1 to TRBJ1-3; D is perhaps TRBD1 (5 bases). Trimming took off 6 bases at V and 2 bases at J, with 17 bases between the two ends. Germline V CDR1 and CDR2: MGHDK, SYGVNS. CDR3 size: 16 residues. The CDR3 loop reads CASRPDKGQAGNTIYF. CDR3 nucleotides: TGTGCCAGCAGACCTGACAAGGGGCAGGCTGGAAACACCATATATTTT.

This rearrangement joins TRBV30 to TRBJ1-1; the D gene is possibly TRBD1 (6 bases). Germline CDR1 GTSNPN, CDR2 SVGIG (reference sequence). The CDR3 has 13 residues. Trimming stripped 5 bases from V and 8 bases from J, with 18 bases between. The CDR3: CAWVNEGQHEAFF. As DNA, the CDR3 is TGTGCCTGGGTTAACGAAGGACAGCACGAAGCTTTCTTT.

V gene TRBV6-5 combines with J gene TRBJ2-1; 8 bases are shared with TRBD2. The CDR3 is made up of 15 amino acids. Germline CDR1 and CDR2: MNHEY and SVGAGI. J gave up 7 bases and V 6 bases, and 11 bases lay outside the gene matches. The chain's CDR3 is CASRSSGGYGNEQFF. DNA for the CDR3: TGTGCCAGCAGGTCCAGCGGGGGTTATGGTAATGAGCAGTTCTTC.

The chain uses TRBV7-8 and TRBJ1-1; TRBD1 is a possible D gene (6 bases). From germline, CDR1 is SGHVS and CDR2 FQNEAQ. The CDR3 length is 15 residues. V gave up 5 bases and J gave up 1 base, with 14 bases separating them. CDR3 DNA: TGTGCCAGCAGCCCGCGGACAGCTACGAACACTGAAGCTTTCTTT. It specifies CASSPRTATNTEAFF. Variable domain in full (rest from reference TRBV7-8 and TRBJ1-1): GAGVSQSPRYKVAKRGQDVALRCDPISGHVSLFWYQQALGQGPEFLTYFQNEAQLDKSGLPSDRFFAERPEGSVSTLKIQRTQQEDSAVYLCASSPRTATNTEAFFGQGTRLTVV.

The chain joins TRBV7-6 to TRBJ2-7, with 7 nucleotides matching TRBD2. The V gene end was trimmed by 0 bases and the J gene end by 6 bases; junction bases not matched to a gene: 8. CDR1 SGHVS and CDR2 FNYEAQ come from the germline V gene. The CDR3 covers 15 residues. The CDR3 is CASSLAGGGYGEQYF. The CDR3 nucleotides read TGTGCCAGCAGCTTAGCTGGGGGAGGGTACGGCGAGCAGTACTTC.

The chain is built from TRBV7-3 and TRBJ2-5; possibly TRBD1 for D (6 bases). V was pared by 2 bases and J by 1 base, with 14 bases between. CDR1 and CDR2 from the germline V gene are SGHTA and FQGTGA. This CDR3 is built from 16 residues. CDR3: CASSLGLGAIQETQYF. The CDR3 nucleotides are TGTGCCAGCAGCTTAGGTTTGGGGGCTATCCAAGAGACCCAGTACTTC.

The gene calls are TRBV19 and TRBJ1-1, with D possibly being TRBD1 (6 bases). CDR3 size: 13 residues. V lost 6 bases and J 1 base, leaving 9 bases between the germline ends. CDR1 LNHDA and CDR2 SQIVND come from the germline V gene (reference sequence). CDR3 protein: CASSGQTNTEAFF. Written as DNA, the CDR3 is TGTGCCAGTAGCGGACAGACGAACACTGAAGCTTTCTTT.

The chain carries TRBV6-1 and TRBJ2-1, with 12 bases aligning to TRBD2. Germline V gene sequence: CDR1 MNHNS, CDR2 SASEGT. V was clipped by 3 bases and J by 15 bases; unmatched bases: 18. CDR3 length equals 17 residues. CDR3 bases: TGTGCCAGCAGTGATTTCCCTCCTAGCGGGAGGGTGATCCCCCCGTTCTTC. Translated: CASSDFPPSGRVIPPFF.

This chain uses TRBV5-4 with TRBJ2-7; TRBD2 matches 8 bases. This CDR3 is built from 15 residues. Looked up from germline, CDR1 is SGHNT and CDR2 is YYREEE (reference sequence). V shed 3 bases, J shed 2 bases, and the junction held 7 bases outside the gene matches. For the CDR3, the DNA is TGTGCCAGCAGCTACAGAGCGGGGGATCCCTACGAGCAGTACTTC. It specifies CASSYRAGDPYEQYF.

The chain is built from TRBV25-1 and TRBJ2-5, with 7 bases identical to TRBD1. The germline CDR1 and CDR2 sequences are MGHDK and SYGVNS. V dropped 3 bases and J dropped 3; count of bases not matched to a gene: 7. This CDR3 comprises 15 residues. CDR3 coding DNA: TGTGCCAGCAGTGACCCAGCAGGGGGTGAAGAGACCCAGTACTTC. Residues: CASSDPAGGEETQYF.

This clone was seen a handful of times. The rearrangement uses TRBV19 and TRBJ1-3; D is unclear. This CDR3 region has 13 residues. CDR1 and CDR2 from the germline V gene are LNHDA and SQIVND (reference sequence). Trimming stripped 6 bases from V and 7 bases from J, with 13 bases between. The CDR3 region has the DNA TGTGCCAGTAGCACATTTCGAGGGAACACCATATATTTT. Amino acids: CASSTFRGNTIYF.

V gene TRBV1 combines with J gene TRBJ2-6; the DNA was not compared with TRBD2, the D call given in the table. TRBV1 is assigned pseudogene status. This CDR3 is built from 13 residues. The CDR3 sequence: CTSTSPGANVLTF. The CDR3 nucleotides are TGCACCAGCACAAGCCCTGGGGCCAACGTCCTGACTTTC.

The V call is TRBV28, the J call TRBJ1-2; D gene ambiguous. The V end was cut by 7 bases, the J end by 0 bases, with 21 bases between. The CDR3 is 17 residues long. From germline, CDR1 is MDHEN and CDR2 SYDVKM. This chain's CDR3 is CASKVIGLSSTNYGYTF. Written as DNA, the CDR3 is TGTGCCAGCAAAGTTATCGGGTTATCCAGTACTAACTATGGCTACACCTTC.

J is TRBJ2-3 and V is TRBV6-6, with D unresolved. Germline assignment: CDR1 MNHNY and CDR2 SVGAGI (reference sequence). The CDR3 spans 11 residues. V was cut by 6 bases and J by 2 bases, with 3 bases left in between. The DNA for the CDR3 is TGTGCCAGCAGCAACACAGATACGCAGTATTTT. It is translated as CASSNTDTQYF.

The chain is built from TRBV19 and TRBJ2-1, with 8 bases matching TRBD2. V was clipped by 7 bases and J by 3 bases; unmatched bases: 11. Germline CDR1 reads LNHDA; CDR2 reads SQIVND (reference sequence). This CDR3 spans 16 amino acids. CDR3 in amino acids: CASNFGGGPLYNEQFF. DNA of the CDR3: TGTGCCAGTAACTTCGGCGGGGGGCCACTCTACAATGAGCAGTTCTTC.